This T cell receptor beta chain is from a study of T cell responses to AZD1222 COVID-19 vaccine. Study as a whole: Timing groups of about 4 and about 12 weeks for second doses were pooled. General study results and limits: Spike-specific TCRs gained breadth and depth after people received two AZD1222 doses.

Germline loops: CDR1 KGHSH, CDR2 LQKENI. V dropped 3 bases and J dropped 3 bases, with 17 bases sitting between them. This CDR3 has 16 residues. On this clone itself: Its antigen is not identified.

Sequencing was performed with immunoSEQ multiplex PCR; in TCRdb, only in-frame clones are kept and a portion is missing. In the table there are 84,000 or so clones, more than 90% of which are singletons. The receptor's source is an adult in good health. The V and J genes are TRBV18 and TRBJ1-1; possibly TRBD1 for D (6 bases). The source was peripheral blood, collected on day 0 of AZD1222 vaccination. CDR3 DNA sequence: TGTGCCAGCTCACCCTTGGGGGCGGGAGGAGACACTGAAGCTTTCTTT. Residues: CASSPLGAGGDTEAFF.